This is a list of T cell receptor beta chains from one sample in a study of shared clonotypes between healthy human individuals. TCRdb's copy holds only in-frame clones and misses some; the assay was immunoSEQ multiplex PCR. The sample yields roughly 2.5 million clones, around nine tenths seen once. Sequenced material: naive CD4+ T cells sorted from blood. All receptors come from a young man in good health. The CDR3 runs from the conserved cysteine through the conserved F or W. Fields, in order: V gene, D gene, clone size, J gene, CDR3 protein, CDR3 DNA. The D gene is left open where the match is weak. Some rows have no size entry. The others give once, few or many, or a class for an expanded clone.

TRBV6-1	-	-	TRBJ1-1	CASSVKRVNTEAFF	TGTGCCAGCAGTGTTAAACGGGTGAACACTGAAGCTTTCTTT
TRBV28	TRBD2	-	TRBJ2-1	CASRSPGGRQFF	TGTGCCAGCAGGTCCCCGGGGGGGCGGCAGTTCTTC
TRBV6-6	-	-	TRBJ1-1	CASSIVVSRGNTEAFF	TGTGCCAGCAGTATCGTCGTCAGTCGAGGGAACACTGAAGCTTTCTTT
TRBV7-2	TRBD1	-	TRBJ1-4	CASSTQGGGEKLFF	TGTGCCAGCAGCACCCAGGGGGGTGGTGAAAAACTGTTTTTT
TRBV25-1	-	-	TRBJ2-3	CASSEWIASTDTQYF	TGTGCCAGCAGTGAGTGGATAGCGTCCACAGATACGCAGTATTTT
TRBV7-2	-	-	TRBJ2-7	CASSLQGGYEQYF	TGTGCCAGCAGCTTACAGGGGGGGTACGAGCAGTACTTC
TRBV9	-	-	TRBJ2-7	CASSRPLGEQYF	TGTGCCAGCAGCCGTCCCCTTGGCGAGCAGTACTTC
TRBV28	-	once	TRBJ1-5	CASSRLGGRSNQPQHF	TGTGCCAGCAGTCGACTGGGGGGCCGGAGCAATCAGCCCCAGCATTTT
TRBV18	TRBD1	-	TRBJ2-7	CASSPGQGAVEQYF	TGTGCCAGCTCACCGGGACAGGGGGCGGTCGAGCAGTACTTC
TRBV5-4	-	-	TRBJ1-4	CASSPGTTTNEKLFF	TGTGCCAGCAGCCCTGGGACAACAACTAATGAAAAACTGTTTTTT
TRBV18	TRBD1	-	TRBJ2-1	CASSRGQFIINEQFF	TGTGCCAGCTCACGGGGACAGTTTATTATCAATGAGCAGTTCTTC
TRBV5-1	TRBD1	-	TRBJ1-2	CASSGTGTIGNSGYTF	TGCGCCAGCAGCGGGACAGGGACAATTGGGAATTCTGGCTACACCTTC
TRBV7-2	-	-	TRBJ1-1	CASLLGENTEAFF	TGTGCCAGCCTTTTGGGGGAGAACACTGAAGCTTTCTTT
TRBV5-4	-	-	TRBJ1-2	CASSLAGTHTF	TGTGCCAGCAGCTTGGCGGGGACCCACACCTTC
TRBV4-1	TRBD1	-	TRBJ1-5	CASSHGGRGDQPQHF	TGCGCCAGCAGCCACGGTGGCAGGGGGGATCAGCCCCAGCATTTT
TRBV13	TRBD1	-	TRBJ2-7	CASSQTGGKDEQYF	TGTGCCAGCAGCCAGACAGGGGGCAAAGACGAGCAGTACTTC
TRBV6-1	-	-	TRBJ2-7	CASSENEGVAAGEQYF	TGTGCCAGCAGTGAAAATGAGGGGGTAGCTGCCGGCGAGCAGTACTTC
TRBV29-1	TRBD2	-	TRBJ2-2	CSVTSGGTVGELFF	TGCAGCGTGACTAGCGGGGGTACTGTCGGGGAGCTGTTTTTT
TRBV11-2	-	-	TRBJ1-2	CASSRDVYGYTF	TGTGCCAGCAGCCGTGATGTCTATGGCTACACCTTC
TRBV4-3	-	few	TRBJ1-5	CASSQDHSNQPQHF	TGCGCCAGCAGCCAAGATCATAGCAATCAGCCCCAGCATTTT
TRBV7-2	-	-	TRBJ2-7	CASSYSYKQYF	TGTGCCAGCAGCTACTCCTACAAGCAGTACTTC
TRBV18	-	-	TRBJ1-5	CASSRLQPQHF	TGTGCCAGCTCACGATTGCAGCCCCAGCATTTT
TRBV30	-	-	TRBJ2-2	CAWSVFGELFF	TGTGCCTGGAGTGTCTTCGGGGAGCTGTTTTTT
TRBV7-2	TRBD2	-	TRBJ2-1	CASSFGWSSGTYNEQFF	TGTGCCAGCAGCTTTGGTTGGTCTAGCGGGACCTACAATGAGCAGTTCTTC
TRBV19	-	-	TRBJ1-2	CASSQRGSDYGYTF	TGTGCCAGTAGTCAAAGAGGGTCCGACTATGGCTACACCTTC
TRBV14	-	-	TRBJ2-1	CASSQETGRVNEQFF	TGTGCCAGCAGCCAAGAAACAGGGAGGGTCAATGAGCAGTTCTTC
TRBV10-3	-	-	TRBJ2-7	CAIRSLGDEQYF	TGTGCCATCCGTTCGTTGGGGGACGAGCAGTACTTC
TRBV2	TRBD2	-	TRBJ2-1	CASSGTGGASPYNEQFF	TGTGCCAGCAGTGGAACCGGGGGGGCGAGCCCCTACAATGAGCAGTTCTTC
TRBV30	-	-	TRBJ1-1	CAWSWGVTEAFF	TGTGCCTGGAGTTGGGGGGTCACTGAAGCTTTCTTT
TRBV5-4	-	-	TRBJ2-7	CASSRGGPYEQYF	TGTGCCAGCAGCAGAGGGGGGCCCTACGAGCAGTACTTC
TRBV19	-	-	TRBJ2-7	CASSRGLADSYEQYF	TGTGCCAGTAGTAGGGGGCTAGCGGACTCCTACGAGCAGTACTTC
TRBV7-8	TRBD1	-	TRBJ1-6	CASRDRGYSPLHF	TGTGCCAGCAGGGACAGGGGTTATTCACCCCTCCACTTT
TRBV7-7	TRBD1	-	TRBJ2-5	CASREAGTGIGQETQYF	TGTGCTAGCAGAGAGGCCGGGACAGGGATAGGCCAAGAGACCCAGTACTTC
TRBV5-1	-	-	TRBJ2-6	CASTREGQRATSRTGANVLTF	TGCGCCAGCACCCGGGAAGGGCAAAGGGCCACCAGTCGAACTGGGGCCAACGTCCTGACTTTC
TRBV30	-	-	TRBJ2-5	CAWSGGLGETQYF	TGTGCCTGGAGTGGAGGATTGGGAGAGACCCAGTACTTC
TRBV6-5	TRBD1	-	TRBJ2-3	CASSWTGSSTDTQYF	TGTGCCAGCAGTTGGACAGGATCTAGCACAGATACGCAGTATTTT
TRBV19	-	-	TRBJ1-3	CASTVTGGLNTIYF	TGTGCCAGTACCGTCACGGGGGGATTAAACACCATATATTTT
TRBV7-6	-	-	TRBJ1-1	CASSGWGAMNTEAFF	TGTGCCAGCAGCGGATGGGGGGCGATGAACACTGAAGCTTTCTTT
TRBV19	-	-	TRBJ1-5	CASSIEAVSNQPQHF	TGTGCCAGTAGTATAGAAGCAGTTAGCAATCAGCCCCAGCATTTT
TRBV7-2	TRBD2	-	TRBJ2-1	CASSLAMSGSGDEQFF	TGTGCCAGCAGCTTAGCGATGAGCGGGAGTGGGGATGAGCAGTTCTTC
TRBV19	TRBD2	-	TRBJ2-2	CASKPKREIVTGELFF	TGTGCCAGTAAGCCGAAGCGGGAGATAGTTACCGGGGAGCTGTTTTTT
TRBV7-2	-	-	TRBJ1-5	CASSSSGNQPQHF	TGTGCCAGCAGCTCTTCGGGGAATCAGCCCCAGCATTTT
TRBV6-6	-	-	TRBJ2-5	CASSYGVKPFQETQYF	TGTGCCAGCAGTTACGGAGTAAAACCCTTCCAAGAGACCCAGTACTTC
TRBV13	-	-	TRBJ2-2	CASSGRLGAGGELFF	TGTGCCAGCAGCGGACGGCTGGGGGCGGGCGGGGAGCTGTTTTTT
TRBV4-1	TRBD2	-	TRBJ2-1	CASSQVGGSYNNEQFF	TGCGCCAGCAGCCAAGTTGGCGGGAGCTACAACAATGAGCAGTTCTTC
TRBV6-1	-	-	TRBJ1-5	CASALVGNNQPQHF	TGTGCCAGCGCCCTGGTCGGGAACAATCAGCCCCAGCATTTT
TRBV5-1	TRBD2	-	TRBJ2-3	CASKTGTRLAGTDTQYF	TGCGCCAGCAAGACGGGGACCAGACTAGCGGGAACAGATACGCAGTATTTT